Shown below are 8 T cell receptor beta chains from a single sample sequenced in a study of cytomegalovirus exposure and HLA in healthy donors. Primers: 60 Vbeta forward and 13 Jbeta reverse. Clones were read by immunoSEQ multiplex PCR, and TCRdb kept only the in-frame ones, dropping some. The sample consists of around 100,000 clones, 81% of them appearing once. The material sequenced was PBMCs. The receptors here all came from a middle-aged man in good health and CMV-seropositive.

This chain joins TRBV5-4 and TRBJ2-7; 10 bases are shared with TRBD2. V shed 4 bases, J shed 0 bases, and the junction held 4 bases outside the gene matches. In germline, CDR1 is SGHNT, CDR2 YYREEE (reference sequence). This CDR3 is built from 15 residues. The DNA of the CDR3 is TGTGCCAGCAGCCCGGGGACTAGCGTCTCCTACGAGCAGTACTTC. Its protein product is CASSPGTSVSYEQYF.

V is TRBV28 and J is TRBJ2-1; 10 nucleotides line up with TRBD2. The length of the CDR3 is 15 residues. The germline CDR1 and CDR2 sequences are MDHEN and SYDVKM. Losses at the gene ends were 3 bases for V and 6 bases for J; bases not matched to a gene: 5. For the CDR3, the DNA is TGTGCCAGCAGTTTTACTAGCGGGATCGCCAATGAGCAGTTCTTC. Translating gives CASSFTSGIANEQFF.

The J gene is TRBJ2-5, the V gene TRBV7-9; a weak D match, TRBD1 (5 bases). The CDR3 totals 14 residues. Germline V gene lookup returns CDR1 SEHNR and CDR2 FQNEAQ (reference sequence). V was clipped by 2 bases and J by 4 bases, with 11 bases between them. CDR3 sequence (DNA): TGTGCCAGCAGCTTAATGGGGCAGGGAGAGACCCAGTACTTC. Translation gives CASSLMGQGETQYF.

This clone has just a few counts. The genes are TRBV18 and TRBJ1-1; D is perhaps TRBD1 (5 bases). The CDR3 totals 14 residues. Germline V gene sequence: CDR1 KGHSH, CDR2 LQKENI. The V gene lost 7 bases and the J gene lost 1 base, with 13 bases spanning the gap. The CDR3 reads CASLRRDTNTEAFF. CDR3 DNA: TGTGCCAGCTTACGCAGGGATACGAACACTGAAGCTTTCTTT.

In its sample, this clone was seen a few times. J is TRBJ2-1 and V is TRBV6-1; 8 nucleotides line up with TRBD2. This CDR3 region has 15 residues. Germline CDR1 and CDR2: MNHNS and SASEGT. Losses at the gene ends were 7 bases for V and 4 bases for J; bases not matched to a gene: 9. This CDR3 is CASTVGLAGYNEQFF. The CDR3 bases are TGTGCCAGCACCGTTGGACTAGCTGGGTACAATGAGCAGTTCTTC.

This clone was picked up a small number of times. The rearrangement uses TRBV11-1 and TRBJ1-2; no clear D. The germline gives CDR1 SGHAT, CDR2 FQDESV (reference sequence). The CDR3 has 13 residues. V lost 5 bases to trimming and J lost 1 base, with 8 bases between them. In DNA, the CDR3 is TGTGCCAGCAGCCAACAGAGTAACTATGGCTACACCTTC. Encoded protein: CASSQQSNYGYTF.

This clone came up once. The rearrangement links TRBV6-5 to TRBJ1-2; D not resolved. Germline assignment: CDR1 MNHEY and CDR2 SVGAGI. The V end lost 5 bases, the J end lost 4 bases, and 11 bases lay between the germline ends. CDR3 size: 13 residues. The CDR3 reads CASSPEGSYGYTF. As DNA, the CDR3 is TGTGCCAGCAGTCCCGAGGGTTCCTATGGCTACACCTTC.

V and J are TRBV4-1 and TRBJ2-5; D not resolved. This CDR3 is 13 amino acids long. The germline V and J ends were trimmed by 0 bases and 5 bases, with 7 bases remaining between them. CDR1 and CDR2 (germline): MGHRA, YSYEKL. CDR3 region: CASSQDRWETQYF. The CDR3 region has the DNA TGCGCCAGCAGCCAAGATAGATGGGAGACCCAGTACTTC.